Each of the 14 T cell receptor beta chains below was sequenced from the same sample in a study of identical twins. In TCRdb, the 5' RACE reads were re-called with MiXCR into one record per CDR3 protein. Among about 450,000 distinct CDR3 sequences listed, approximately 17% were seen once. Sequences were obtained from naive T cells sorted from blood. The receptors were gathered from a man in his fifties or sixties in good health.

This clonotype was counted a few times. The chain joins TRBV7-6 to TRBJ2-1; 11 nucleotides agree with TRBD2. The germline V gene has CDR1 SGHVS and CDR2 FNYEAQ. V lost 5 bases and J lost 4; bases outside the gene matches: 10. The CDR3 extends over 17 amino acids. In DNA, the CDR3 is TGTGCCAGCAGCGTTAAACCGGGACTAGCGGAATACAATGAGCAGTTCTTC. Translated, it gives CASSVKPGLAEYNEQFF.

This clonotype was seen at least ten times. The chain recombines TRBV11-2 with TRBJ1-1; D unclear. Germline V lookup: CDR1 SGHAT, CDR2 FQNNGV. The CDR3 length is 11 residues. Trimming left V 7 bases short and J 5 bases short, with 8 bases between. The CDR3: CASTRVTEAFF. CDR3 in DNA: TGTGCCAGCACGAGGGTGACTGAAGCTTTCTTT.

The rearrangement links TRBV4-2 to TRBJ2-5; TRBD2 matches at 11 bases. With 1 base clipped from V and 5 bases from J, the junction kept 18 bases outside the gene matches. The length of the CDR3 is 20 residues. Germline V gene sequence: CDR1 LGHNA, CDR2 YNFKEQ. DNA of the CDR3: TGTGCCAGCAGCCAAGTTGCCCTAGCGGGGGGCTCACTCGGTGGGGAGACCCAGTACTTC. This codes for CASSQVALAGGSLGGETQYF.

V gene TRBV7-9 combines with J gene TRBJ2-7; D may be TRBD1 (5 bases). The CDR3 spans 14 residues. V was clipped by 5 bases and J by 0 bases, with 11 bases between them. Germline lookup yields CDR1 SEHNR and CDR2 FQNEAQ (reference sequence). CDR3 amino acids: CASSPLTDSYEQYF. As DNA, the CDR3 is TGTGCCAGCAGCCCCCTGACAGACTCCTACGAGCAGTACTTC.

V is TRBV6-1 and J is TRBJ2-7; 14 bases are shared with TRBD2. Germline-derived CDR1 and CDR2 are MNHNS and SASEGT. The junction had 2 bases not matched to a gene; V was cut back by 5 bases and J by 5 bases. The CDR3 runs 14 residues. The CDR3 sequence: CASSTTSGRDEQYF. CDR3 DNA: TGTGCCAGCAGTACGACTAGCGGGAGGGACGAGCAGTACTTC.

At least ten counts were recorded for this clonotype. This chain joins TRBV20-1 and TRBJ2-1; the D gene is possibly TRBD2 (5 bases). The germline CDR1 and CDR2 sequences are DFQATT and SNEGSKA (reference sequence). Trimming took off 0 bases at V and 7 bases at J, with 19 bases between the two ends. This CDR3 has 16 amino acids. The CDR3 DNA reads TGCAGTGCTAGAGATCCTAGCCCTCGGGGAAGGAATGAGCAGTTCTTC. It codes for CSARDPSPRGRNEQFF.

The chain employs TRBV6-6 and TRBJ2-1; no definite D call. V gave up 2 bases and J gave up 9 bases, with 5 bases separating them. The CDR3 extends over 11 amino acids. Germline-derived CDR1 and CDR2 are MNHNY and SVGAGI (reference sequence). This CDR3 reads CASSYRSEQFF. For the CDR3, the DNA is TGTGCCAGCAGTTACCGCAGTGAGCAGTTCTTC.

This clonotype was recorded at least ten times. J is TRBJ1-5 and V is TRBV20-1; TRBD1 might be the D (5 bases). V was pared by 2 bases and J by 0 bases, with 11 bases between. CDR3 length: 15 amino acids. CDR1 is DFQATT, CDR2 SNEGSKA, per germline (reference sequence). The CDR3 DNA reads as TGCAGTGCTAGACAGGGTGGATATAGCAATCAGCCCCAGCATTTT. Translating gives CSARQGGYSNQPQHF.

This clonotype was observed at least ten times. The rearrangement uses TRBV4-1 and TRBJ2-7, with D possibly being TRBD1 (6 bases). This CDR3 spans 14 amino acids. Germline V gene data show CDR1 as MGHRA and CDR2 as YSYEKL. The ends were cut back, 4 bases at V and 0 bases at J, with 10 bases in the middle. CDR3 DNA: TGCGCCAGCAGCCTCCGGGACAACTCCTACGAGCAGTACTTC. This codes for CASSLRDNSYEQYF.

V is TRBV28 and J is TRBJ2-7; the D gene is possibly TRBD1 (6 bases). V was shortened by 3 bases and J by 4 bases, with 16 bases between the two germline ends. This CDR3 contains 15 residues. Germline CDR1 MDHEN, CDR2 SYDVKM. The CDR3 reads CASSFRLARGYEQYF. In DNA, the CDR3 is TGTGCCAGCAGTTTCCGCTTGGCCAGGGGTTACGAGCAGTACTTC.

In its sample, this clonotype was seen many times. The chain's CDR3 is CATASGTDTQYF. DNA for the CDR3: TGTGCCACCGCGTCAGGCACAGATACGCAGTATTTT. The chain combines TRBV25-1 with TRBJ2-3; D remains unclear. This CDR3 is built from 12 residues. Deletions cut 10 bases from V and 1 base from J, with 9 bases between. Germline V lookup: CDR1 MGHDK, CDR2 SYGVNS.

This clonotype was seen repeatedly, ten times or more. The chain joins TRBV6-2 or TRBV6-3 to TRBJ2-1; D gene unclear. This CDR3 spans 15 amino acids. Germline CDR1 is MNHEY and CDR2 is SVGEGT. With 6 bases removed from V and 2 bases from J, the gap between germline ends came to 14 bases. CDR3 in DNA: TGTGCCAGCAGGCCCGGGCCGAACCCCTACAATGAGCAGTTCTTC. Translated, it gives CASRPGPNPYNEQFF.

This clonotype was recorded a few times. The chain is built from TRBV5-5 and TRBJ2-7; 7 positions agree with TRBD2. This CDR3 has 17 residues. Germline CDR1 and CDR2: SGHKS and YYEKEE (reference sequence). The V segment lost 4 bases and the J segment 2 bases; nucleotides outside the gene matches: 15. The CDR3 reads CASSLRASSGKAYEQYF. Here the CDR3 DNA reads TGTGCCAGCAGCCTCCGGGCTTCAAGCGGGAAGGCCTACGAGCAGTACTTC.

The chain combines TRBV15 with TRBJ2-3, with 7 bases lining up with TRBD1. This CDR3 contains 15 residues. V shed 5 bases and J 2 bases; nucleotides not matched to a gene: 7. The V gene's germline CDR1 is LNHNV and CDR2 YYDKDF (reference sequence). The chain's CDR3 is CATSGRDSHTDTQYF. The DNA for the CDR3 is TGTGCCACCAGCGGCCGGGACAGCCACACAGATACGCAGTATTTT.